Presented here are 23 T cell receptor beta chains from one specimen sequenced in a study of blood T cells in healthy people across ages. A second PCR of about 7 to 12 cycles used a sample-barcoded 5' primer and a J-beta primer mix. TCRdb independently ran MiXCR on the 5' RACE reads; one entry per CDR3 protein. This sample has 800,000 to 1,000,000 distinct CDR3 sequences, with around 49% found just once. Specimen: blood. The receptors stem from a man aged 25-45 years in good health.

Remarks on this clonotype: Since a much larger clone is just one base distant, this may be a read error. The chain carries TRBV12-3 or TRBV12-4 and TRBJ2-7; the match to TRBD1 covers 8 bases. The CDR3 totals 13 residues. With 6 bases clipped from V and 5 bases from J, the junction kept 6 bases outside the gene matches. CDR3 amino acids: CASSWDRPDEQYF. CDR3 nucleotides: TGTGCCAGCAGCTGGGACAGGCCCGACGAGCAGTACTTC.

In the case of this clonotype: Possible read error: a much larger clone is one base away. The chain employs TRBV24-1 and TRBJ1-5, with unresolved D. This CDR3 region has 12 residues. Germline V gives CDR1 KGHDR, CDR2 SFDVKD. Trimming removed 3 bases at V and 3 bases at J, with 2 bases between. The CDR3 loop reads CATSDINQPQHF. DNA for the CDR3: TGTGCCACCAGTGATATCAATCAGCCCCAGCATTTT.

This clonotype was observed a few times. The chain combines TRBV7-2 with TRBJ2-1, with unresolved D. CDR3 length: 15 amino acids. CDR1 and CDR2 from the germline V gene are SGHTA and FQGNSA. V was cut by 0 bases and J by 7 bases, with 13 bases left in between. The DNA of the CDR3 is TGTGCCAGCAGCTTAGCTTCTAGTTCCTGGAATGAGCAGTTCTTC. Residues: CASSLASSSWNEQFF.

This chain connects TRBV20-1 to TRBJ2-3; D is unclear. CDR1 is DFQATT and CDR2 is SNEGSKA in the germline V gene (reference sequence). The CDR3 is 10 residues long. Trimming took 6 bases from V and 8 from J, leaving 9 bases between them. Here the CDR3 DNA reads TGCAGTGCCCCCAGGAGTACGCAGTATTTT. Its translation is CSAPRSTQYF.

The chain has TRBV7-9 and TRBJ2-2; 8 bases line up with TRBD2. The CDR3 runs 16 residues. V was clipped by 5 bases and J by 3 bases; unmatched bases: 8. Germline CDR1 reads SEHNR; CDR2 reads FQNEAQ (reference sequence). CDR3 amino acids: CASSPYTGGYTGELFF. The CDR3 DNA is TGTGCCAGCAGCCCCTATACGGGGGGGTACACCGGGGAGCTGTTTTTT. Using reference TRBV7-9 and TRBJ2-2 for the parts outside the CDR3, the full variable domain is DTGVSQNPRHKITKRGQNVTFRCDPISEHNRLYWYRQTLGQGPEFLTYFQNEAQLEKSRLLSDRFSAERPKGSFSTLEIQRTEQGDSAMYLCASSPYTGGYTGELFFGEGSRLTVL.

This chain joins TRBV7-2 and TRBJ2-4, with D uncertain. Deletions cut 5 bases from V and 13 bases from J, with 15 bases between. There are 12 residues in the CDR3. Germline values: CDR1 SGHTA, CDR2 FQGNSA. The CDR3 DNA reads as TGTGCCAGCAGCCCCGACACTTTCGGGCAGTACTTC. Its protein product is CASSPDTFGQYF.

This chain connects TRBV29-1 to TRBJ2-1; 7 bases map to TRBD2. In germline, CDR1 is SQVTM, CDR2 ANQGSEA. V shed 4 bases and J 7 bases; nucleotides not matched to a gene: 7. The CDR3 sequence is 13 residues long. CDR3 sequence reads: CSVVLLGRNEQFF. CDR3 bases: TGCAGCGTTGTACTGCTCGGGAGGAATGAGCAGTTCTTC.

This clonotype has ten or more counts. One junction end does not reproduce the germline sequence, and a read error may be involved. The V call is TRBV5-1, the J call TRBJ2-3; D gene ambiguous. There are 14 residues in the CDR3. Germline CDR1 and CDR2: SGHRS and YFSETQ. This chain's CDR3 is CASSLSGSTDTQYF. The DNA for the CDR3 is TGTGCCAGCAGCTTGTCCGGTAGCACAGATACGCAGTATTTT.

This clonotype was seen a few times. The chain combines TRBV5-1 with TRBJ2-5; 8 bases match TRBD1. The CDR3 loop spans 16 amino acids. V was clipped by 3 bases and J by 2 bases; unmatched bases: 9. Germline-derived CDR1 and CDR2 are SGHRS and YFSETQ. CDR3 residues: CASSSSGQGRQETQYF. The CDR3 coding sequence is TGCGCCAGCAGCTCGTCAGGACAGGGCAGGCAAGAGACCCAGTACTTC. Together with reference TRBV5-1 and TRBJ2-5, the CDR3 gives the full variable domain: KAGVTQTPRYLIKTRGQQVTLSCSPISGHRSVSWYQQTPGQGLQFLFEYFSETQRNKGNFPGRFSGRQFSNSRSEMNVSTLELGDSALYLCASSSSGQGRQETQYFGPGTRLLVL.

This chain joins TRBV7-9 and TRBJ1-4; 7 nucleotides align to TRBD1. This CDR3 region has 17 residues. Germline V gives CDR1 SEHNR, CDR2 FQNEAQ (reference sequence). Trimming removed 8 bases from V and 8 bases from J; junction bases left unmatched: 20. CDR3 coding DNA: TGTGCCAGCGCCCTCCGGGACAGCGACCTTGGGAGCGAAAAACTGTTTTTT. Its protein is CASALRDSDLGSEKLFF. The complete variable domain, with remaining parts taken from reference TRBV7-9 and TRBJ1-4, reads DTGVSQNPRHKITKRGQNVTFRCDPISEHNRLYWYRQTLGQGPEFLTYFQNEAQLEKSRLLSDRFSAERPKGSFSTLEIQRTEQGDSAMYLCASALRDSDLGSEKLFFGSGTQLSVL.

This clonotype turned up a few times. This chain connects TRBV12-3 or TRBV12-4 to TRBJ1-2; TRBD1 aligns across 8 bases. V gave up 3 bases and J gave up 0 bases; unmatched junction bases: 3. This CDR3 has 15 amino acids. CDR3 in amino acids: CASSFADRANYGYTF. Here the CDR3 DNA reads TGTGCCAGCAGTTTTGCGGACAGGGCTAACTATGGCTACACCTTC.

V usage is TRBV7-9 and J usage is TRBJ1-6; D gene ambiguous. CDR1 and CDR2 from the germline V gene are SEHNR and FQNEAQ (reference sequence). The ends were cut back, 1 base at V and 7 bases at J, with 11 bases in the middle. The CDR3 loop spans 15 amino acids. CDR3: CASSLGGVSNSPLHF. As DNA, the CDR3 is TGTGCCAGCAGCTTAGGTGGGGTTTCAAATTCACCCCTCCACTTT.

This clonotype was observed at least ten times. This chain links TRBV29-1 with TRBJ2-3; 7 bases agree with TRBD2. Per the germline V gene, CDR1 is SQVTM and CDR2 is ANQGSEA. CDR3 length: 11 amino acids. With V trimmed by 8 bases and J by 4 bases, 3 bases remained unmatched. CDR3 protein: CSIGRADTQYF. The CDR3 coding sequence is TGCAGCATAGGGAGGGCAGATACGCAGTATTTT.

The chain carries TRBV5-1 and TRBJ2-5; 8 bases are a match to TRBD2. V lost 6 bases and J lost 7; bases outside the gene matches: 11. The CDR3 contains 14 residues. Per germline, CDR1 SGHRS and CDR2 YFSETQ. Here the CDR3 DNA reads TGCGCCAGCACGGATAGCGGGGATGAAGGGACCCAGTACTTC. Protein sequence: CASTDSGDEGTQYF.

The chain carries TRBV3-1 and TRBJ2-6; D unclear. Germline V gives CDR1 LGHDT, CDR2 YNNKEL (reference sequence). CDR3 length equals 17 residues. V was clipped by 0 bases and J by 2 bases, with 11 bases between them. The CDR3 DNA reads TGTGCCAGCAGCCAAGATCCCGGCAGGACTGGGGCCAACGTCCTGACTTTC. Translating it yields CASSQDPGRTGANVLTF.

This chain connects TRBV29-1 to TRBJ1-2; weak D call: TRBD1 (5 bases). Germline CDR1 SQVTM, CDR2 ANQGSEA. Deletions cut 5 bases from V and 5 bases from J, with 12 bases between. The CDR3 runs to 12 residues. The CDR3 reads CSVQGRVYGYTF. The CDR3 bases are TGCAGCGTTCAGGGAAGGGTTTATGGCTACACCTTC.

The chain has TRBV6-6 and TRBJ1-2; 8 bases fit TRBD1. Losses at the gene ends were 0 bases for V and 1 base for J; bases not matched to a gene: 1. The germline CDR1 and CDR2 sequences are MNHNY and SVGAGI (reference sequence). This CDR3 comprises 15 residues. The CDR3: CASSYSTGDNYGYTF. The CDR3 DNA reads TGTGCCAGCAGTTACTCGACAGGGGATAACTATGGCTACACCTTC.

The rearrangement links TRBV20-1 to TRBJ2-1; 10 bases map to TRBD2. Per the germline V gene, CDR1 is DFQATT and CDR2 is SNEGSKA (reference sequence). The CDR3 has 14 residues. V gave up 6 bases and J gave up 8 bases; unmatched junction bases: 10. The CDR3 bases are TGCAGTGCACTCCACGGGACTAGCGTCTATGAGCAGTTCTTC. Protein sequence: CSALHGTSVYEQFF.

This clonotype has a handful of counts. This sequence joins TRBV28 and TRBJ2-1; D tentatively reads TRBD1 or TRBD2 (6 bases each). With the DNA end fitting TRBJ2-7 better, the J assignment may be wrong. There are 15 residues in the CDR3. Germline CDR1 and CDR2: MDHEN and SYDVKM. The CDR3 DNA is TGTGCCAGCAGTTCGGGACGAGGGGGGACCTACGAGCAGTACTTC. This sequence encodes CASSSGRGGTYEQYF.

This clonotype was seen a few times. J is TRBJ2-2 and V is TRBV29-1; TRBD2 aligns across 8 bases. CDR3 length equals 16 residues. Trimming at V came to 8 bases and at J to 1 base, leaving 12 bases not matched to a gene. Germline V gives CDR1 SQVTM, CDR2 ANQGSEA. CDR3 coding DNA: TGCAGCTTCACTCCAATAGCGGGGCTGAACACCGGGGAGCTGTTTTTT. Translation gives CSFTPIAGLNTGELFF.

This clonotype was counted at least ten times. In nucleotides, the CDR3 is TGCAGTGCCCACCGGGACAGCAATTCACCCCTCCACTTT. Protein product: CSAHRDSNSPLHF. The chain links TRBV20-1 to TRBJ1-6, with 7 bases fitting TRBD1. The CDR3 spans 13 residues. V shed 6 bases and J 7 bases; nucleotides not matched to a gene: 6. Looked up from germline, CDR1 is DFQATT and CDR2 is SNEGSKA (reference sequence).

The rearrangement uses TRBV12-3 or TRBV12-4 and TRBJ2-1, with 8 positions matching TRBD1. This CDR3 comprises 14 residues. The V gene end was trimmed by 7 bases and the J gene end by 8 bases; junction bases not matched to a gene: 10. CDR3 sequence: CASINDSGGDEQFF. CDR3 bases: TGTGCCAGCATTAATGATTCAGGGGGCGATGAGCAGTTCTTC.

The CDR3 reads CSARAGDRANTGELFF. In DNA, the CDR3 is TGCAGTGCTAGAGCTGGGGACCGCGCGAACACCGGGGAGCTGTTTTTT. This sequence joins TRBV20-1 and TRBJ2-2; D may correspond to TRBD1 or TRBD2 (5 bases each). Germline lookup yields CDR1 DFQATT and CDR2 SNEGSKA (reference sequence). The V and J ends lost 1 base and 0 bases respectively, with 12 bases between them. The CDR3 runs to 16 residues.